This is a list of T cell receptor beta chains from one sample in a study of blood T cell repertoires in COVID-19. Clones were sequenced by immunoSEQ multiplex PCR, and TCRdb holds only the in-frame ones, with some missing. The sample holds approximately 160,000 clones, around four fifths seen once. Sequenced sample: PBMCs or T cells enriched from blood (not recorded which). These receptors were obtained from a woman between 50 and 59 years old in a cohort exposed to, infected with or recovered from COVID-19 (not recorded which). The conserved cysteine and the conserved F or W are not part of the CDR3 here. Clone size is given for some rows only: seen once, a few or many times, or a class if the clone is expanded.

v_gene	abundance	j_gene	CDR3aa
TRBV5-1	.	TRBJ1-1	ASSLGTEAF
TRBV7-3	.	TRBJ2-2	ASSLNARGGETGELF
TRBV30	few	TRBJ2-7	AWIPGQGNEQY
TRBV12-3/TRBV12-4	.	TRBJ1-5	ATQVGSNQPQH
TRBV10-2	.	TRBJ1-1	ASSDPYRVGTEAF
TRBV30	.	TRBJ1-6	AWDSKGNSPLH
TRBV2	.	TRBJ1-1	ASNRGNTEAF
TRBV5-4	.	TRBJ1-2	ASSLSNRYYGYT
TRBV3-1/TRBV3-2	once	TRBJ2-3	ASSQFSRGATDTQY
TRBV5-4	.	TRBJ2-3	ASSSGQRTSTDTQY
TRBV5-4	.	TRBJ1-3	ASSLQGPSGNTIY
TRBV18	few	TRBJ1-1	ASSPSGPTGNTEAF
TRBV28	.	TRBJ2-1	ASIHPGQGYYEQF
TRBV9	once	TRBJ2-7	ASSVVPRVAGASSNYEQY
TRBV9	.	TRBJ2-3	ASSARQGDADTQY
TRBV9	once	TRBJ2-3	ASSVGSSTDTQY
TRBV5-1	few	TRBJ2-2	ASRPGLAGDRGTGELF
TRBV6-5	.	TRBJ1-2	ASSLQRGNDYGYT
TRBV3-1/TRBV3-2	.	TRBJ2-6	ASSQWTGSSGANVLT
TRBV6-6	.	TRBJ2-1	ASKGGSGEQF
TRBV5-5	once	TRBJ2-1	ASSLVISSVNEQF
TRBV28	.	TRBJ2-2	ASSLALGQLNTGELF
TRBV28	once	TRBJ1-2	ASSLQGNYGYT
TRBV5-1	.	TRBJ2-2	ASSLLQGTGELF
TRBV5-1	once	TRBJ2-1	ASSPKASQSSYNEQF
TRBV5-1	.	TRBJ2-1	ASSLAGGPWDEQF
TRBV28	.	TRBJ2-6	ASRTIANRVSGANVLT
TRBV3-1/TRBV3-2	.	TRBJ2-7	ASSQGRTESYEQY
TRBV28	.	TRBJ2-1	ASSFLDEQF
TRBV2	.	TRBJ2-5	ASSRAGGPDETQY
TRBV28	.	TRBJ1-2	ASSLFRGRNYGYT
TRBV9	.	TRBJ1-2	ASSVGRQGARGYT
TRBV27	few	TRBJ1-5	ASSFQGLNQPQH
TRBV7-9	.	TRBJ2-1	AGKTGGVEQF